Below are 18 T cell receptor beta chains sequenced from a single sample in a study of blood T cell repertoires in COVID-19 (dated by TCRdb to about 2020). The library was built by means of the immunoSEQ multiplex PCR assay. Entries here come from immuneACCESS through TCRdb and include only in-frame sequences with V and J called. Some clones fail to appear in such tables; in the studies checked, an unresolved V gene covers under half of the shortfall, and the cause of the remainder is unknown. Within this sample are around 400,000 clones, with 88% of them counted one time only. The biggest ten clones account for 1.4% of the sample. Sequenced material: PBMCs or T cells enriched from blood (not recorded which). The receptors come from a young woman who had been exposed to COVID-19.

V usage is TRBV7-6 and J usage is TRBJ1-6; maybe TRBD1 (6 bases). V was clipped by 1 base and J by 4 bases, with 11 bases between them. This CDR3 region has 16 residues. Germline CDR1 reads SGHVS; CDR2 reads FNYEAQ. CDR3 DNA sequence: TGTGCCAGCAGCTTAGTCTCAGGACAGTATAATTCACCCCTCCACTTT. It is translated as CASSLVSGQYNSPLHF.

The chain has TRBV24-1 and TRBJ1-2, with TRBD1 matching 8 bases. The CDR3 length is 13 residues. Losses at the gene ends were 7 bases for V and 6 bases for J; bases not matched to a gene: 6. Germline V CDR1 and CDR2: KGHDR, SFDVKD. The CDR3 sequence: CATRQGAFDGYTF. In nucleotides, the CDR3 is TGTGCCACCAGGCAGGGGGCGTTCGATGGCTACACCTTC.

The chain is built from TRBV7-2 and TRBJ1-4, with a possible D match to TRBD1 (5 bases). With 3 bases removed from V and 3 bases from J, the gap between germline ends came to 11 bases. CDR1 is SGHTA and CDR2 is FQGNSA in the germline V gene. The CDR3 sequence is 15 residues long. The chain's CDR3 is CASSFQGGANEKLFF. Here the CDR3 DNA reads TGTGCCAGCAGCTTCCAGGGTGGTGCTAATGAAAAACTGTTTTTT.

DNA of the CDR3: TGTGCCAGCAGCCATTACACAGGGAACACCGGGGAGCTGTTTTTT. As protein: CASSHYTGNTGELFF. The chain uses TRBV7-8 and TRBJ2-2; D may be TRBD1 (5 bases). The V gene lost 5 bases and the J gene lost 1 base, with 11 bases spanning the gap. CDR1 and CDR2 from the germline V gene are SGHVS and FQNEAQ. The CDR3 is 15 residues long.

This CDR3 is CASSFLTGAQETQYF. The CDR3 DNA is TGTGCCAGCAGCTTCCTAACAGGGGCCCAAGAGACCCAGTACTTC. V and J are TRBV5-6 and TRBJ2-5, with 7 positions matching TRBD1. This CDR3 comprises 15 residues. Germline CDR1 reads SGHDT; CDR2 reads YYEEEE. Trimming took 2 bases from V and 1 from J; bases not matched to a gene: 5. Based on the CDR3 plus reference TRBV5-6 and TRBJ2-5, the full variable domain is DAGVTQSPTHLIKTRGQQVTLRCSPKSGHDTVSWYQQALGQGPQFIFQYYEEEERQRGNFPDRFSGHQFPNYSSELNVNALLLGDSALYLCASSFLTGAQETQYFGPGTRLLVL.

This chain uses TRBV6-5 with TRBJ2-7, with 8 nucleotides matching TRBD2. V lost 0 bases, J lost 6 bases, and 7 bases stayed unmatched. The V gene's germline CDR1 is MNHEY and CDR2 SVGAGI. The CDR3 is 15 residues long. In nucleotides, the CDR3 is TGTGCCAGCAGTTACTCTGGGACTAGTACTCGCGAGCAGTACTTC. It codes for CASSYSGTSTREQYF.

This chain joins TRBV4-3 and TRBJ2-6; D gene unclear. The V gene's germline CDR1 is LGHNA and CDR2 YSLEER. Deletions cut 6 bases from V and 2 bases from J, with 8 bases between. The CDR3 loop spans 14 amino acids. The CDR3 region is CASRLNAGANVLTF. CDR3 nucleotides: TGCGCCAGCAGGCTAAACGCTGGGGCCAACGTCCTGACTTTC.

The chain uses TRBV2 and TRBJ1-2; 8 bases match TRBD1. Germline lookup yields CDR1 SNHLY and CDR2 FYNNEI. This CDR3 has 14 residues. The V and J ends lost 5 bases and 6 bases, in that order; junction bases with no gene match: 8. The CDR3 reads CASSLRTGSHGYTF. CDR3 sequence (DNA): TGTGCCAGCAGTCTTAGGACAGGGTCACATGGCTACACCTTC.

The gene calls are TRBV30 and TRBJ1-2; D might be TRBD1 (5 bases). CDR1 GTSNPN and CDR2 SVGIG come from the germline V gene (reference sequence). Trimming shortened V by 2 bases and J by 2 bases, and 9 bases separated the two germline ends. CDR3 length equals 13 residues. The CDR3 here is CAWSNGGNYGYTF. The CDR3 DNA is TGTGCCTGGAGTAATGGGGGGAACTATGGCTACACCTTC.

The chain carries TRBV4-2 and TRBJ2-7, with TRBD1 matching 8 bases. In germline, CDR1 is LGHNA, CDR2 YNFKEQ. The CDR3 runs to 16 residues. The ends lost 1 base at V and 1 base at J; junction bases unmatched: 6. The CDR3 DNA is TGTGCCAGCAGCCAAGGCTGGACAGGGCTTTCCTACGAGCAGTACTTC. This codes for CASSQGWTGLSYEQYF.

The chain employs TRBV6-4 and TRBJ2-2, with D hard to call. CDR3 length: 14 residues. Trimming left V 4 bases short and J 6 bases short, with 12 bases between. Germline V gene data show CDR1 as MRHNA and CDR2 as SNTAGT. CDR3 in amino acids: CASSATNEAGELFF. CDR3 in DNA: TGTGCCAGCAGTGCTACCAATGAGGCCGGGGAGCTGTTTTTT.

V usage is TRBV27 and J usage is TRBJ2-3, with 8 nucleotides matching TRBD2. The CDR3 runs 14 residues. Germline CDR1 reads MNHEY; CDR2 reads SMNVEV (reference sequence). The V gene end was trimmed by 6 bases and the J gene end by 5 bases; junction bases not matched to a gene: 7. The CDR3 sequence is CASSQLAGQDTQYF. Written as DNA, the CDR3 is TGTGCCAGCAGCCAGCTAGCGGGCCAAGATACGCAGTATTTT.

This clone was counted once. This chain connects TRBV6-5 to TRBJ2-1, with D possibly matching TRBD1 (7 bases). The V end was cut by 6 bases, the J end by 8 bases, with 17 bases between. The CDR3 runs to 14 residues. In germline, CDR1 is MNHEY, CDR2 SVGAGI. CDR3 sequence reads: CASSPFGGGHEQFF. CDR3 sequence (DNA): TGTGCCAGCAGCCCCTTTGGAGGGGGCCATGAGCAGTTCTTC.

The CDR3 coding sequence is TGTGCCAGCAGCCACAGGGAAATCTATGGCTACACCTTC. It yields the protein CASSHREIYGYTF. V gene TRBV7-2 combines with J gene TRBJ1-2; weak D call: TRBD1 (6 bases). The V gene lost 5 bases and the J gene lost 4 bases, with 11 bases spanning the gap. The CDR3 covers 13 residues. Germline V gives CDR1 SGHTA, CDR2 FQGNSA. Full variable domain (rest looked up from reference TRBV7-2 and TRBJ1-2): GAGVSQSPSNKVTEKGKDVELRCDPISGHTALYWYRQSLGQGLEFLIYFQGNSAPDKSGLPSDRFSAERTGGSVSTLTIQRTQQEDSAVYLCASSHREIYGYTFGSGTRLTVV.

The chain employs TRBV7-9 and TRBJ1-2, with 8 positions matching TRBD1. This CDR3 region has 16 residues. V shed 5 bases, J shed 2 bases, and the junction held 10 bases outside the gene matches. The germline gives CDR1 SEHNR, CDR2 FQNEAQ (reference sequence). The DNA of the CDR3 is TGTGCCAGCAGCCCCGTCCCGGGACAGGACAACTATGGCTACACCTTC. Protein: CASSPVPGQDNYGYTF.

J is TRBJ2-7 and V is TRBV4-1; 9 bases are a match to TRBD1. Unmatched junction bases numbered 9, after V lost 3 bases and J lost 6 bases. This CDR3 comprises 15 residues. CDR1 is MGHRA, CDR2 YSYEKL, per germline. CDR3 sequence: CASSHTRDRVVEQYF. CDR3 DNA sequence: TGCGCCAGCAGCCACACGAGGGACAGGGTCGTCGAGCAGTACTTC.

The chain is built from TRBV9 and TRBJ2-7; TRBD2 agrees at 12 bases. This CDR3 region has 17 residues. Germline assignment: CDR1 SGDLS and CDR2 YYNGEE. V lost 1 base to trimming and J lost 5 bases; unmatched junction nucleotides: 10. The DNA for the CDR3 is TGTGCCAGCAGCGTACAGGCTAGCGGGGGGGCTCACAACGAGCAGTACTTC. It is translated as CASSVQASGGAHNEQYF.

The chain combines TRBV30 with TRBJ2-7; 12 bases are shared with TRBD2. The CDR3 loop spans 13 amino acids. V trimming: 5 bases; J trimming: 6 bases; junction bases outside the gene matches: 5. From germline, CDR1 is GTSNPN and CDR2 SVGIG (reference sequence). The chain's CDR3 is CAWAGLAGSEQYF. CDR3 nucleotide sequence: TGTGCCTGGGCAGGACTAGCGGGGAGCGAGCAGTACTTC.